A single sample is the source of the 32 T cell receptor beta chains below, sequenced in a study of blood T cell repertoires in COVID-19. Produced via immunoSEQ multiplex PCR; TCRdb's table is partial and in-frame only. The sample yields about 310,000 clones, roughly 84% seen once. Material: peripheral blood. These receptor sequences come from a man aged 45-65 years with active or convalescent COVID-19.

This clone was recorded once. CDR3 sequence: CASYPRRDQPQHF. The CDR3 nucleotides are TGTGCCAGCTATCCCCGAAGAGATCAGCCCCAGCATTTT. The gene calls are TRBV28 and TRBJ1-5; D ambiguous. The length of the CDR3 is 13 residues. The V gene lost 8 bases and the J gene lost 5 bases, with 13 bases spanning the gap. CDR1 and CDR2 (germline): MDHEN, SYDVKM.

The chain recombines TRBV9 with TRBJ2-3; D is possibly TRBD2 (6 bases). Trimming left V 3 bases short and J 3 bases short, with 8 bases between. The germline gives CDR1 SGDLS, CDR2 YYNGEE. The CDR3 is 13 residues long. The CDR3 region is CASSAEGTDTQYF. The CDR3 DNA reads TGTGCCAGCAGCGCGGAGGGGACAGATACGCAGTATTTT.

The chain is built from TRBV18 and TRBJ1-3, with TRBD1 matching over 7 bases. The CDR3 extends over 14 amino acids. The J segment lost 2 bases and the V segment lost 4 bases, leaving 2 bases of the junction unmatched. CDR1 KGHSH and CDR2 LQKENI come from the germline V gene. The CDR3 sequence is CASSLGQTGNTIYF. The CDR3 coding sequence is TGTGCCAGCTCACTGGGACAGACTGGAAACACCATATATTTT. The full variable domain, completed using reference TRBV18 and TRBJ1-3, is NAGVMQNPRHLVRRRGQEARLRCSPMKGHSHVYWYRQLPEEGLKFMVYLQKENIIDESGMPKERFSAEFPKEGPSILRIQQVVRGDSAAYFCASSLGQTGNTIYFGEGSWLTVV.

In its sample, this clone was seen once. Other nucleotide sequences from this sample produce the same CDR3. This chain uses TRBV2 with TRBJ1-5, with 7 nucleotides matching TRBD1. The CDR3 length is 13 residues. Unmatched junction bases numbered 0, after V lost 6 bases and J lost 1 base. CDR1 and CDR2 from the germline V gene are SNHLY and FYNNEI. The CDR3 reads CASRGQSNQPQHF. As DNA, the CDR3 is TGTGCCAGCAGGGGACAGAGCAATCAGCCCCAGCATTTT.

This clone was counted ten times or more. The rearrangement links TRBV6-4 to TRBJ2-2; perhaps TRBD1 as D (6 bases). The CDR3 is 14 residues long. The V gene's germline CDR1 is MRHNA and CDR2 SNTAGT. Trimming took off 3 bases at V and 3 bases at J, with 8 bases between the two ends. CDR3 amino acids: CASSEGQHTGELFF. DNA of the CDR3: TGTGCCAGCAGTGAAGGACAGCACACCGGGGAGCTGTTTTTT.

The CDR3 loop reads CASTREGSEQFF. The DNA for the CDR3 is TGTGCCAGCACCAGAGAGGGATCTGAGCAGTTCTTC. The J gene is TRBJ2-1, the V gene TRBV7-8; possibly TRBD2 for D (5 bases). The CDR3 consists of 12 residues. Germline CDR1 SGHVS, CDR2 FQNEAQ. The ends were cut back, 7 bases at V and 9 bases at J, with 13 bases in the middle.

The chain recombines TRBV28 with TRBJ1-1; no reliable D call. The CDR3 contains 15 residues. Germline CDR1 reads MDHEN; CDR2 reads SYDVKM. Deletions cut 4 bases from V and 0 bases from J, with 12 bases between. CDR3: CASSYLKSLNTEAFF. The CDR3 nucleotides are TGTGCCAGCAGTTACTTAAAAAGCCTGAACACTGAAGCTTTCTTT.

A few counts support this clone. The chain links TRBV6-5 to TRBJ1-2; D possibly corresponds to TRBD1 (6 bases). This CDR3 spans 13 amino acids. The germline V gene has CDR1 MNHEY and CDR2 SVGAGI. Deletions cut 6 bases from V and 6 bases from J, with 14 bases between. DNA of the CDR3: TGTGCCAGCAGCCTTATAACAGGGAATGGCTACACCTTC. Encoded protein: CASSLITGNGYTF.

The chain carries TRBV6-5 and TRBJ1-1; D might be TRBD1 (5 bases). Germline CDR1 and CDR2: MNHEY and SVGAGI. CDR3 length: 13 residues. V dropped 6 bases and J dropped 10 bases, with 18 bases sitting between them. CDR3 DNA sequence: TGTGCCAGCAGAATCGGGCAGGGATTCGTAGCTTTCTTT. Protein: CASRIGQGFVAFF.

This chain joins TRBV19 and TRBJ2-5; D possibly corresponds to TRBD2 (5 bases). The CDR3 contains 16 residues. Germline V gives CDR1 LNHDA, CDR2 SQIVND (reference sequence). The ends were cut back, 1 base at V and 3 bases at J, with 15 bases in the middle. The CDR3 region has the DNA TGTGCCAGTAGTATAGGCCTAGCTCAGACGGAAGAGACCCAGTACTTC. The encoded protein is CASSIGLAQTEETQYF.

As DNA, the CDR3 is TGTGCCAGTCGGGGTAAAAACTACGAGCAGTACTTC. It specifies CASRGKNYEQYF. The rearrangement links TRBV19 to TRBJ2-7; a possible D gene is TRBD2 (5 bases). The CDR3 is 12 amino acids. The V gene's germline CDR1 is LNHDA and CDR2 SQIVND (reference sequence). V gave up 8 bases and J gave up 3 bases, with 11 bases separating them.

The chain carries TRBV28 and TRBJ1-2; no clear D. This CDR3 region has 15 residues. Trimming removed 2 bases at V and 4 bases at J, with 14 bases between. Germline V gene lookup returns CDR1 MDHEN and CDR2 SYDVKM. The CDR3 nucleotides are TGTGCCAGCAGTTTACTGAGCGAACTCATCTATGGCTACACCTTC. It translates to CASSLLSELIYGYTF.

Written as DNA, the CDR3 is TGTGCCAGCAGTTACCGGGGTGCCTACGAGCAGTACTTC. Protein: CASSYRGAYEQYF. This chain joins TRBV27 and TRBJ2-7, with TRBD2 as a possible D gene (5 bases). CDR1 and CDR2 (germline): MNHEY, SMNVEV (reference sequence). With 4 bases removed from V and 2 bases from J, the gap between germline ends came to 9 bases. The CDR3 covers 13 residues.

CDR3 DNA sequence: TGTGCCAGCAGCTTCGGGGGGGGCCGAGAGACCCAGTACTTC. As protein: CASSFGGGRETQYF. The genes are TRBV7-2 and TRBJ2-5, with 8 bases aligning to TRBD2. This CDR3 has 14 residues. Germline V gene lookup returns CDR1 SGHTA and CDR2 FQGNSA. Trimming cost V 3 bases and J 4 bases; bases outside gene matches: 4.

This clone was detected once. The chain combines TRBV11-2 with TRBJ2-7; 8 bases line up with TRBD1. The CDR3 sequence is 16 residues long. The V gene's germline CDR1 is SGHAT and CDR2 FQNNGV. The ends lost 1 base at V and 3 bases at J; junction bases unmatched: 8. CDR3 region: CASSLGDRGGFYEQYF. CDR3 nucleotide sequence: TGTGCCAGCAGCTTAGGTGACAGGGGAGGATTCTACGAGCAGTACTTC.

This clone was recorded once. The genes are TRBV2 and TRBJ1-5, with 7 bases that match TRBD1. Germline CDR1 reads SNHLY; CDR2 reads FYNNEI. The length of the CDR3 is 16 residues. J gave up 3 bases and V 0 bases, and 5 bases lay outside the gene matches. The chain's CDR3 is CASSEARGTVNQPQHF. The CDR3 bases are TGTGCCAGCAGTGAAGCGCGTGGGACAGTCAATCAGCCCCAGCATTTT.

J is TRBJ1-5 and V is TRBV28; D is ambiguous. The CDR3 is 12 residues long. Between the trimmed V and J ends, which lost 6 bases and 3 bases, there was a span of 6 bases. Germline V gene lookup returns CDR1 MDHEN and CDR2 SYDVKM. The CDR3 DNA is TGTGCCAGCAGATCTTACAATCAGCCCCAGCATTTT. This gives the protein CASRSYNQPQHF.

The chain recombines TRBV10-1 with TRBJ2-3, with 10 bases lining up with TRBD1. CDR3 length: 15 residues. Unmatched junction bases numbered 7, after V lost 6 bases and J lost 4 bases. Germline CDR1 reads WNHNN; CDR2 reads SYGVQD (reference sequence). CDR3 in amino acids: CASRGGQGGSDTQYF. CDR3 nucleotides: TGCGCCAGCAGGGGTGGACAGGGGGGATCAGATACGCAGTATTTT.

The chain links TRBV7-2 to TRBJ2-5, with 9 bases that match TRBD2. The junction had 12 bases not matched to a gene; V was cut back by 5 bases and J by 2 bases. The CDR3 loop spans 17 amino acids. Germline lookup yields CDR1 SGHTA and CDR2 FQGNSA. The CDR3 protein is CASSQPGGLAGQETQYF. For the CDR3, the DNA is TGTGCCAGCAGCCAACCTGGGGGCCTAGCGGGGCAAGAGACCCAGTACTTC.

The gene calls are TRBV18 and TRBJ1-5; 10 bases are a match to TRBD1. The length of the CDR3 is 17 residues. Unmatched junction bases numbered 11, after V lost 3 bases and J lost 6 bases. CDR1 is KGHSH, CDR2 LQKENI, per germline. DNA for the CDR3: TGTGCCAGCTCACCCTCCCAAGCGGACAGGGGGGGTCAGCCCCAGCATTTT. This encodes CASSPSQADRGGQPQHF.

This clone was recorded once. This chain links TRBV18 with TRBJ2-1; 9 positions agree with TRBD2. Per germline, CDR1 KGHSH and CDR2 LQKENI. The junction had 2 bases not matched to a gene; V was cut back by 4 bases and J by 4 bases. The CDR3 loop spans 14 amino acids. The CDR3 sequence: CASSRLAEYNEQFF. CDR3 DNA: TGTGCCAGCTCACGACTAGCGGAGTACAATGAGCAGTTCTTC.

The V call is TRBV5-4, the J call TRBJ1-1; D unresolved. From germline, CDR1 is SGHNT and CDR2 YYREEE (reference sequence). Trimming stripped 0 bases from V and 5 bases from J, with 14 bases between. The CDR3 loop spans 15 amino acids. This CDR3 reads CASSLAGGIGTEAFF. The CDR3 DNA reads TGTGCCAGCAGCTTGGCAGGCGGGATAGGTACTGAAGCTTTCTTT.

V gene TRBV11-2 combines with J gene TRBJ2-7; the D gene is possibly TRBD1 (8 bases). V was cut by 5 bases and J by 2 bases, with 28 bases left in between. This CDR3 contains 19 residues. Germline CDR1 is SGHAT and CDR2 is FQNNGV. In DNA form, the CDR3 reads TGTGCCAGCAGCCAAGGATTAGGGAGGACAGGGAGGGTTCCCTACGAGCAGTACTTC. As protein: CASSQGLGRTGRVPYEQYF.

The rearrangement uses TRBV28 and TRBJ1-1; 8 bases map to TRBD1. Germline values: CDR1 MDHEN, CDR2 SYDVKM. The CDR3 runs to 16 residues. J was trimmed by 1 base and V by 6 bases; bases with no gene match: 10. CDR3: CASSNYLRGRNTEAFF. The CDR3 nucleotides read TGTGCCAGCAGCAACTACCTCAGGGGGCGGAACACTGAAGCTTTCTTT. Filled out from reference TRBV28 and TRBJ1-1, the complete variable domain reads DVKVTQSSRYLVKRTGEKVFLECVQDMDHENMFWYRQDPGLGLRLIYFSYDVKMKEKGDIPEGYSVSREKKERFSLILESASTNQTSMYLCASSNYLRGRNTEAFFGQGTRLTVV.

This chain uses TRBV9 with TRBJ2-5, with 9 bases aligning to TRBD1. The V gene's germline CDR1 is SGDLS and CDR2 YYNGEE. The CDR3 contains 15 residues. V lost 4 bases, J lost 4 bases, and 8 bases stayed unmatched. In DNA, the CDR3 is TGTGCCAGCAGCCTCACTGACAGGGGGGTAGAGACCCAGTACTTC. Translation gives CASSLTDRGVETQYF.

This clone was seen just once. The rearrangement uses TRBV10-3 and TRBJ1-1; TRBD1 agrees at 9 bases. The CDR3 runs to 13 residues. Trimming at V came to 5 bases and at J to 3 bases, leaving 1 base not matched to a gene. Germline loops: CDR1 ENHRY, CDR2 SYGVKD. CDR3 nucleotide sequence: TGTGCCATCAGTTACAGGGGGCACACTGAAGCTTTCTTT. Translating gives CAISYRGHTEAFF.

The genes are TRBV24-1 and TRBJ2-5, with D tentatively TRBD1 (5 bases). Trimming took 2 bases from V and 5 from J, leaving 11 bases between them. Per the germline V gene, CDR1 is KGHDR and CDR2 is SFDVKD. CDR3 length: 14 amino acids. DNA for the CDR3: TGTGCCACCAGTGATTCTGCAGGGATGGAGACCCAGTACTTC. This translates into CATSDSAGMETQYF.

The chain combines TRBV7-9 with TRBJ1-2; the D is unclear. Germline values: CDR1 SEHNR, CDR2 FQNEAQ (reference sequence). Trimming left V 3 bases short and J 7 bases short, with 12 bases between. The CDR3 covers 13 residues. CDR3: CASSFSFSRGYTF. CDR3 sequence (DNA): TGTGCCAGCAGCTTTTCCTTCTCGCGTGGCTACACCTTC.

The rearrangement joins TRBV9 to TRBJ2-5; 11 bases line up with TRBD2. The CDR3 runs to 17 residues. V gave up 0 bases and J gave up 3 bases; unmatched junction bases: 7. Germline CDR1 and CDR2: SGDLS and YYNGEE. DNA of the CDR3: TGTGCCAGCAGCGTAGGTAATAGCGGGGGGGCCGAAGAGACCCAGTACTTC. This sequence encodes CASSVGNSGGAEETQYF. The whole variable domain, remainder taken from reference TRBV9 and TRBJ2-5, is DSGVTQTPKHLITATGQRVTLRCSPRSGDLSVYWYQQSLDQGLQFLIQYYNGEERAKGNILERFSAQQFPDLHSELNLSSLELGDSALYFCASSVGNSGGAEETQYFGPGTRLLVL.

Only a few counts were recorded for this clone. The chain has TRBV12-3 or TRBV12-4 and TRBJ1-2; TRBD1 matches at 9 bases. CDR3 length: 12 residues. V lost 6 bases and J lost 14; bases outside the gene matches: 10. In nucleotides, the CDR3 is TGTGCCAGCAGGGGACAGGGAGCTCGGAGGACCTTC. Protein product: CASRGQGARRTF.

The chain joins TRBV2 to TRBJ1-2; D unresolved. Trimming took 7 bases from V and 2 from J, leaving 11 bases between them. CDR1 is SNHLY and CDR2 is FYNNEI in the germline V gene. CDR3 size: 13 residues. In DNA form, the CDR3 reads TGTGCCAGCAAGCCGGGAGCGAACTATGGCTACACCTTC. Translated, it gives CASKPGANYGYTF.

This chain joins TRBV2 and TRBJ2-1, with D perhaps matching TRBD1 (5 bases). Per germline, CDR1 SNHLY and CDR2 FYNNEI. The CDR3 extends over 16 amino acids. V lost 5 bases, J lost 0 bases, and 14 bases lay in between. The CDR3 DNA is TGTGCCAGCAGTAAGGACACTGGCAGCTCCTACAATGAGCAGTTCTTC. Protein product: CASSKDTGSSYNEQFF.